This T cell receptor beta chain is from a study of blood T cell repertoires in COVID-19 (dated by TCRdb to 2020 to 2022). Regarding the research as a whole: Collaborator samples came from the United States, Italy and Spain and covered acute and convalescent phases of COVID-19. The material from the prospective study consisted of cDNA or gDNA derived from T cells, B-cell-depleted T cells, or PBMCs. The dataset comprised deeply sampled blood TCRbeta repertoires from subjects exposed to, actively infected with, or recovered from COVID-19. The repertoires were made available in a free public database intended to serve as a resource for research on the immune response to SARS-CoV-2. Samples were obtained from the ongoing ImmuneRACE study (first 160 participants) and from about 1,300 subjects provided by 6 global collaborators. Sample metadata almost always included a de-identified subject ID, COVID-19 status, age in years and sex. Where available, HLA class I and class II types were taken from metadata supplied by the sample provider and were not determined by assay-based typing. Broad study findings and their caveats: Clinical and demographic metadata were provided uncurated, with the amount varying by source and participant.

The germline V end is reduced by 3 bases and the J end by 0 bases; junction bases left unmatched: 10. As encoded in the germline V gene, CDR1 is SGDLS while CDR2 is YYNGEE. Spanning cysteine to phenylalanine, the CDR3 consists of 19 amino acids. The retained sequence is limited to the CDR3, 57 bases, with the frame set at the first base. Participants in the prospective study were aged about 18 to 95 years, lived in 20 to 30 United States geographic areas, and enrolled through a virtual design. To assign participants to cohorts, the prospective study relied on clinical history that participants themselves reported in a screening survey and a study questionnaire. In the prospective study, mobile phlebotomists collected whole blood, serum and a nasopharyngeal or oropharyngeal swab from each participant. Prospective study participants could optionally give additional blood draws and questionnaires over an approximately two-month period. Prospective study blood samples were shipped either frozen or at room temperature before DNA extraction.

Comments on this clone: The target of this receptor is not known. Base qualities are not recorded, but no much larger clone differs from it by a single base.

The immunoSEQ Assay, a bias-controlled multiplex PCR, was used to amplify TCRbeta CDR3 regions from genomic DNA. The source study handled its data this way. The number of nucleated cells in each sample was estimated by amplification of reference gene primers within the assay. To quantify the absolute abundance of each unique TCRbeta CDR3 rearrangement, sequence reads were collapsed and filtered. Productive Simpson clonality was computed per sample as the square root of Simpson's diversity index over productive rearrangements. Sourced from immuneACCESS, this table was stored by TCRdb with only in-frame sequences that have V and J called. A share of the clones is absent; for the studies checked, an unresolved V gene accounts for under half, and the remainder has no known explanation. For V, J and clone size, that table is used; D and trimming come from the DNA. For this sample the table gives roughly 220,000 clones, of which around 89% were detected only once. Jointly, the top ten make up about 3% of the sample.

The chain is made from TRBV9 and TRBJ2-6; the junction holds 9 bases that match TRBD1. The sequenced sample was PBMCs or T cells enriched from blood (not recorded which). The TCR sequence derives from a woman younger than 35 in a cohort exposed to, infected with or recovered from COVID-19 (not recorded which). The nucleotide sequence reads TGTGCCAGCAGCGGATGGGCCGGGACAGGGTACTCTGGGGCCAACGTCCTGACTTTC. This yields the protein CASSGWAGTGYSGANVLTF.